One and the same sample provided the 21 T cell receptor beta chains below, sequenced in a study of a mutant IDH1 vaccine in newly diagnosed glioma. For these TCRs, the target antigens are not known. The time point is: week 35, safety follow-up. Topical imiquimod was applied with each vaccine dose, which held 300 ug of mutant IDH1 20-mer peptide. This table comes from immunoSEQ multiplex PCR, and its TCRdb copy is limited to in-frame clones, with some not included. Of 73,000 or so clones in the sample, 84% were seen once. The sequencing used PBMCs, collected from a glioma patient whose treatment included an IDH1 peptide vaccine. Source of these receptors: a man between 18 and 29 years old with glioma.

The rearrangement links TRBV30 to TRBJ2-2; 8 nucleotides agree with TRBD2. There are 20 residues in the CDR3. CDR1 is GTSNPN and CDR2 is SVGIG in the germline V gene (reference sequence). Germline trimming cut 1 base from V and 1 base from J; bases unmatched to any gene: 17. CDR3 in amino acids: CAWSGPGERELWVNTGELFF. The CDR3 DNA reads as TGTGCCTGGAGTGGGCCTGGGGAGCGGGAGCTCTGGGTGAACACCGGGGAGCTGTTTTTT.

The CDR3 coding sequence is TGTGCCAGCTCACCATGGGCCCAGGGACTAGAACGGGACACTGAAGCTTTCTTT. Translating gives CASSPWAQGLERDTEAFF. V and J are TRBV18 and TRBJ1-1, with TRBD1 as a possible D gene (5 bases). The CDR3 runs 18 residues. Between the trimmed V and J ends, which lost 2 bases and 3 bases, there was a span of 22 bases. CDR1 KGHSH and CDR2 LQKENI come from the germline V gene.

The gene calls are TRBV5-1 and TRBJ2-5, with D possibly being TRBD1 or TRBD2 (5 bases each). V was cut by 0 bases and J by 1 base, with 10 bases left in between. This CDR3 comprises 15 residues. The germline V gene encodes CDR1 SGHRS and CDR2 YFSETQ. The CDR3 protein is CASSLVGDLQETQYF. CDR3 nucleotide sequence: TGCGCCAGCAGCTTGGTGGGGGATCTCCAAGAGACCCAGTACTTC.

This chain links TRBV18 with TRBJ2-3, with D perhaps TRBD1 (6 bases). Germline assignment: CDR1 KGHSH and CDR2 LQKENI. V lost 4 bases, J lost 2 bases, and 10 bases lay in between. CDR3 length equals 14 residues. The CDR3: CASSRTEVTDTQYF. DNA for the CDR3: TGTGCCAGCTCACGGACAGAAGTCACAGATACGCAGTATTTT. Full variable domain (remainder filled in from reference TRBV18 and TRBJ2-3): NAGVMQNPRHLVRRRGQEARLRCSPMKGHSHVYWYRQLPEEGLKFMVYLQKENIIDESGMPKERFSAEFPKEGPSILRIQQVVRGDSAAYFCASSRTEVTDTQYFGPGTRLTVL.

The rearrangement links TRBV10-3 to TRBJ1-1, with 8 bases matching TRBD1. Germline CDR1 ENHRY, CDR2 SYGVKD. CDR3 length: 15 amino acids. The V gene end was trimmed by 6 bases and the J gene end by 5 bases; junction bases not matched to a gene: 11. CDR3 protein: CAISKDRERWTEAFF. The CDR3 nucleotides are TGTGCCATCAGCAAGGACAGGGAGAGGTGGACTGAAGCTTTCTTT.

The chain couples TRBV14 to TRBJ2-7; 8 bases are a match to TRBD1. The V segment lost 2 bases and the J segment 4 bases; nucleotides outside the gene matches: 7. The CDR3 consists of 15 residues. Germline-derived CDR1 and CDR2 are SGHDN and FVKESK. For the CDR3, the DNA is TGTGCCAGCAGCCAACTAGGACAGGGTCCATACGAGCAGTACTTC. Translating gives CASSQLGQGPYEQYF.

The chain uses TRBV11-2 and TRBJ2-5; TRBD2 matches 7 bases. Trimming took 8 bases from V and 4 from J; bases not matched to a gene: 4. CDR3 length equals 12 residues. CDR1 and CDR2 from the germline V gene are SGHAT and FQNNGV. The CDR3 here is CASGRAGETQYF. CDR3 coding DNA: TGTGCCAGCGGGAGGGCCGGAGAGACCCAGTACTTC.

This CDR3 reads CASSPRQRNNEQFF. As DNA, the CDR3 is TGTGCCAGCAGCCCTAGACAGCGGAACAATGAGCAGTTCTTC. The V gene is TRBV7-9, the J gene TRBJ2-1; either TRBD1 or TRBD2 may fit D (5 bases each). Trimming took off 5 bases at V and 5 bases at J, with 13 bases between the two ends. Germline loops: CDR1 SEHNR, CDR2 FQNEAQ (reference sequence). This CDR3 region has 14 residues.

The rearrangement joins TRBV5-1 to TRBJ1-2; 12 bases align to TRBD1. Germline values: CDR1 SGHRS, CDR2 YFSETQ. The CDR3 is made up of 16 amino acids. The J segment lost 8 bases and the V segment lost 2 bases, leaving 10 bases of the junction unmatched. The CDR3 sequence is CASSFTSGTGGRGYTF. The DNA of the CDR3 is TGCGCCAGCAGCTTTACATCCGGGACAGGGGGCCGGGGCTACACCTTC.

The V and J genes are TRBV7-2 and TRBJ2-7, with 7 bases matching TRBD1. The CDR3 has 15 residues. J lost 3 bases, V lost 5 bases, and 10 bases had no gene match. Germline assignment: CDR1 SGHTA and CDR2 FQGNSA. The CDR3 reads CASSNIDRVNYEQYF. CDR3 bases: TGTGCCAGCAGCAATATCGACAGGGTCAACTACGAGCAGTACTTC. Based on the CDR3 plus reference TRBV7-2 and TRBJ2-7, the full variable domain is GAGVSQSPSNKVTEKGKDVELRCDPISGHTALYWYRQSLGQGLEFLIYFQGNSAPDKSGLPSDRFSAERTGGSVSTLTIQRTQQEDSAVYLCASSNIDRVNYEQYFGPGTRLTVT.

The rearrangement links TRBV18 to TRBJ2-7, with D possibly being TRBD2 (5 bases). This CDR3 has 14 amino acids. The germline V gene has CDR1 KGHSH and CDR2 LQKENI. The V and J ends lost 2 bases and 7 bases respectively, with 15 bases between them. CDR3 sequence (DNA): TGTGCCAGCTCACCAGCGGCGGGTTTTGGAGAGCAGTACTTC. The encoded protein is CASSPAAGFGEQYF.

The rearrangement links TRBV5-1 to TRBJ1-4; 9 bases agree with TRBD1. CDR1 SGHRS and CDR2 YFSETQ come from the germline V gene. The V and J ends lost 2 bases and 7 bases, in that order; junction bases with no gene match: 6. There are 15 residues in the CDR3. In nucleotides, the CDR3 is TGCGCCAGCAGCTTAACAGGGGGCGATGGTGAAAAACTGTTTTTT. This sequence encodes CASSLTGGDGEKLFF.

The J gene is TRBJ2-7, the V gene TRBV7-9; D perhaps matches TRBD1 (6 bases). V was cut by 6 bases and J by 2 bases, with 11 bases left in between. The CDR3 is made up of 13 amino acids. The germline V gene has CDR1 SEHNR and CDR2 FQNEAQ (reference sequence). DNA of the CDR3: TGTGCCAGCAGACGAGAGGGGGCCTACGAGCAGTACTTC. Translation: CASRREGAYEQYF.

The chain is built from TRBV7-2 and TRBJ2-4, with D perhaps matching TRBD1 (5 bases). The CDR3 length is 12 residues. The V end lost 3 bases, the J end lost 7 bases, and 7 bases lay between the germline ends. Germline V gene data show CDR1 as SGHTA and CDR2 as FQGNSA. As DNA, the CDR3 is TGTGCCAGCAGCTTCAGGGTTAACATTCAGTACTTC. It translates to CASSFRVNIQYF.

The rearrangement joins TRBV18 to TRBJ2-2, with 11 bases that match TRBD1. There are 18 residues in the CDR3. Per the germline V gene, CDR1 is KGHSH and CDR2 is LQKENI. The trim removed 4 bases at V and 7 bases at J, leaving 14 bases unmatched. CDR3 sequence reads: CASSLTEGQGGEDGELFF. For the CDR3, the DNA is TGTGCCAGCTCACTAACAGAGGGACAGGGGGGTGAGGACGGGGAGCTGTTTTTT.

The chain carries TRBV18 and TRBJ1-1; D is unresolved. V was pared by 0 bases and J by 1 base, with 9 bases between. The germline CDR1 and CDR2 sequences are KGHSH and LQKENI. The CDR3 covers 15 residues. The CDR3 region is CASSPPASWNTEAFF. The CDR3 region has the DNA TGTGCCAGCTCACCACCGGCCAGTTGGAACACTGAAGCTTTCTTT.

The chain uses TRBV27 and TRBJ2-5; 11 bases map to TRBD2. With V trimmed by 8 bases and J by 0 bases, 8 bases remained unmatched. Germline lookup yields CDR1 MNHEY and CDR2 SMNVEV (reference sequence). The CDR3 is made up of 16 amino acids. CDR3 sequence reads: CASGNLLAGDQETQYF. The CDR3 DNA follows: TGTGCCAGCGGAAACTTACTAGCGGGGGACCAAGAGACCCAGTACTTC.

V and J are TRBV11-2 and TRBJ1-2; 10 nucleotides align to TRBD1. This CDR3 is built from 17 residues. Germline CDR1 is SGHAT and CDR2 is FQNNGV. V was pared by 0 bases and J by 6 bases, with 10 bases of the junction left unmatched. This chain's CDR3 is CASSLDRGQGLSDGYTF. The CDR3 DNA sequence: TGTGCCAGCAGCTTAGATCGGGGACAGGGGTTATCGGATGGCTACACCTTC.

The genes are TRBV7-2 and TRBJ1-2; D is unresolved. Trimming pared 5 bases from V and 8 bases from J, leaving 15 bases between. This CDR3 spans 13 amino acids. Germline CDR1 and CDR2: SGHTA and FQGNSA. This chain's CDR3 is CASSPRWAGGYTF. The CDR3 DNA reads TGTGCCAGCAGCCCGCGATGGGCGGGGGGCTACACCTTC. Together with reference TRBV7-2 and TRBJ1-2, the CDR3 gives the full variable domain: GAGVSQSPSNKVTEKGKDVELRCDPISGHTALYWYRQSLGQGLEFLIYFQGNSAPDKSGLPSDRFSAERTGGSVSTLTIQRTQQEDSAVYLCASSPRWAGGYTFGSGTRLTVV.

The chain employs TRBV5-1 and TRBJ2-5; 11 nucleotides agree with TRBD1. Germline V gene sequence: CDR1 SGHRS, CDR2 YFSETQ. Losses at the gene ends were 2 bases for V and 5 bases for J; bases not matched to a gene: 11. The CDR3 sequence is 17 residues long. DNA of the CDR3: TGCGCCAGCAGCTTTGGATCGGGACAGGGGGTAAGGGAGACCCAGTACTTC. Translated: CASSFGSGQGVRETQYF. The full variable domain, with the rest looked up from reference TRBV5-1 and TRBJ2-5, is KAGVTQTPRYLIKTRGQQVTLSCSPISGHRSVSWYQQTPGQGLQFLFEYFSETQRNKGNFPGRFSGRQFSNSRSEMNVSTLELGDSALYLCASSFGSGQGVRETQYFGPGTRLLVL.

This clone appeared once. CDR3 bases: TGTGCCAGCAGTGACACAGGGTCCCCTCTCAGGACCCAGTACTTC. Its translation is CASSDTGSPLRTQYF. J is TRBJ2-5 and V is TRBV6-6, with D possibly being TRBD1 (6 bases). The CDR3 is made up of 15 amino acids. V was cut by 5 bases and J by 7 bases, with 20 bases left in between. From germline, CDR1 is MNHNY and CDR2 SVGAGI (reference sequence).